These 5 T cell receptor beta chains came from one sample sequenced in a study of T cell repertoires in cytomegalovirus infection. These receptors lack a known antigen. TCRdb called the reads again in MiXCR, with one record for every CDR3 protein. The sample records some 220,000 distinct CDR3 sequences, less than 50% being singletons. The sequences come from CD8+ T cells from cultured PBMCs, collected from culture after CMV antigen stimulation. These receptors came from a human donor in good health (CMV status not recorded). Some clones in this sample may be carry-over from other donors' samples.

The V call is TRBV28, the J call TRBJ2-7, with 7 bases fitting TRBD1. This CDR3 comprises 15 residues. Germline CDR1 and CDR2: MDHEN and SYDVKM. J gave up 3 bases and V 3 bases, and 8 bases lay outside the gene matches. CDR3: CASSLTGTRLYEQYF. CDR3 sequence (DNA): TGTGCCAGCAGTTTGACAGGGACGAGGCTCTACGAGCAGTACTTC.

This clonotype was seen at least ten times. The chain links TRBV6-1 to TRBJ2-6; D possibly corresponds to TRBD2 (5 bases). V was trimmed by 1 base and J by 4 bases, leaving 8 bases between them. CDR3 length: 15 residues. Germline CDR1 reads MNHNS; CDR2 reads SASEGT. CDR3 in DNA: TGTGCCAGCAGTGAAGAGGACTCAGGGGCCAACGTCCTGACTTTC. Translating it yields CASSEEDSGANVLTF.

V is TRBV19 and J is TRBJ1-5; 10 nucleotides agree with TRBD1. The CDR3 totals 15 residues. Germline loops: CDR1 LNHDA, CDR2 SQIVND (reference sequence). The V gene end was trimmed by 10 bases and the J gene end by 7 bases; junction bases not matched to a gene: 13. The CDR3 loop reads CATGGDRGPGQPQHF. The CDR3 nucleotides are TGTGCCACCGGAGGGGACAGGGGCCCGGGGCAGCCCCAGCATTTT.

In this sample, this clonotype is medium-sized (0.01 to 0.1%). The chain couples TRBV6-1 to TRBJ2-7; D might be TRBD2 (6 bases). V shed 4 bases and J shed 3 bases, with 13 bases lying between them. CDR3 length equals 14 residues. Germline CDR1 is MNHNS and CDR2 is SASEGT. The chain's CDR3 is CASSGWEDHYEQYF. For the CDR3, the DNA is TGTGCCAGCAGTGGATGGGAGGACCACTACGAGCAGTACTTC.

This clonotype was seen repeatedly, ten times or more. This chain uses TRBV7-6 with TRBJ2-5; TRBD2 matches at 12 bases. The CDR3 totals 17 residues. The germline CDR1 and CDR2 sequences are SGHVS and FNYEAQ. V trimming: 5 bases; J trimming: 3 bases; junction bases outside the gene matches: 10. The CDR3 nucleotides are TGTGCCAGCAGCCCCCGACTAGCGGGGGACCTTAAAGAGACCCAGTACTTC. Protein product: CASSPRLAGDLKETQYF. Full variable domain (remainder filled in from reference TRBV7-6 and TRBJ2-5): GAGVSQSPRYKVTKRGQDVALRCDPISGHVSLYWYRQALGQGPEFLTYFNYEAQQDKSGLPNDRFSAERPEGSISTLTIQRTEQRDSAMYRCASSPRLAGDLKETQYFGPGTRLLVL.